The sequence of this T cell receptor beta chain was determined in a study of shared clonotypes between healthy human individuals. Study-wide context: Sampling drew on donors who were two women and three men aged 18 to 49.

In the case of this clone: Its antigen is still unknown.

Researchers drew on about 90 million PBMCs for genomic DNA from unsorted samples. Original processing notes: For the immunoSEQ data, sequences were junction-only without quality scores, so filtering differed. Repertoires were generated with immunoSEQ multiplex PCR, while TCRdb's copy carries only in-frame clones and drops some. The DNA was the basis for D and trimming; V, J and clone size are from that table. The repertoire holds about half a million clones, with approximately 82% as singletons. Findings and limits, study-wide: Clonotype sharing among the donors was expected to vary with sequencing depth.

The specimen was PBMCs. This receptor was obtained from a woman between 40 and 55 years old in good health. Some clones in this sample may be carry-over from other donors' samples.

The CDR3 region has the DNA TGTGCCAGCAGCTTAGCGTGGGACAGGCGGGATGAGCAGTTCTTC. This translates into CASSLAWDRRDEQFF. The rearrangement joins TRBV7-9 to TRBJ2-1; 8 bases fit TRBD1. The junction had 6 bases not matched to a gene; V was cut back by 0 bases and J by 8 bases. Germline CDR1 reads SEHNR; CDR2 reads FQNEAQ (reference sequence). The CDR3 spans 15 residues.